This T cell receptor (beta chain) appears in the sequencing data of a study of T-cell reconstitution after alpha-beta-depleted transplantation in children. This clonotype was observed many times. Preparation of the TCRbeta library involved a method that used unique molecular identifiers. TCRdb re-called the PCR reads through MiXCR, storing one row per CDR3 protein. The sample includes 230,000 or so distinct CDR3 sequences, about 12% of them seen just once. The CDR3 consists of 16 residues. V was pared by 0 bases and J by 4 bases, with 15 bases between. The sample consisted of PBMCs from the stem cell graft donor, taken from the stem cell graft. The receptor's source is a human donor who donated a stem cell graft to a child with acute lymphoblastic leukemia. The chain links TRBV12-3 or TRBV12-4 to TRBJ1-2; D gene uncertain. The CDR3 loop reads CASSLARVRAAYGYTF. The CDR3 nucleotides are TGTGCCAGCAGTTTAGCAAGAGTCCGGGCAGCCTATGGCTACACCTTC.